Listed here are 7 T cell receptor beta chains from one sample, sequenced in a study of blood T cell repertoires in COVID-19. Produced via immunoSEQ multiplex PCR; TCRdb's table is partial and in-frame only. The sample has 200,000 to 250,000 clones, 84% seen once. The sample was peripheral blood. All receptors come from a woman older than 75 with COVID-19, enrolled during active disease.

This chain connects TRBV6-5 to TRBJ2-7; tentatively, D is TRBD1 (6 bases). Germline-derived CDR1 and CDR2 are MNHEY and SVGAGI. The CDR3 length is 12 residues. V lost 5 bases, J lost 4 bases, and 9 bases lay in between. DNA for the CDR3: TGTGCCAGCAGTCAGGGGATTTACGAGCAGTACTTC. It translates to CASSQGIYEQYF.

V and J are TRBV28 and TRBJ1-1; a possible D gene is TRBD1 (5 bases). Germline CDR1 is MDHEN and CDR2 is SYDVKM. CDR3 length equals 13 residues. CDR3: CAAGTQGREGAFF. In nucleotides, the CDR3 is TGTGCGGCGGGGACCCAGGGTCGGGAGGGAGCTTTCTTT.

The gene calls are TRBV5-1 and TRBJ2-1, with 7 bases that match TRBD2. The length of the CDR3 is 17 residues. After removal of 3 bases from V and 2 bases from J, the junction contained 11 bases not matched to a gene. Germline loops: CDR1 SGHRS, CDR2 YFSETQ. In DNA, the CDR3 is TGCGCCAGCAGCTCGTTAGCGGGCGAGAGCCCCTACAATGAGCAGTTCTTC. Protein sequence: CASSSLAGESPYNEQFF.

J is TRBJ1-1 and V is TRBV5-4; 8 bases map to TRBD1. Germline-derived CDR1 and CDR2 are SGHNT and YYREEE (reference sequence). The trim removed 4 bases at V and 7 bases at J, leaving 6 bases unmatched. CDR3 length: 13 residues. CDR3 loop: CASSAGQDREAFF. The CDR3 DNA is TGTGCCAGCAGCGCGGGACAGGACCGTGAAGCTTTCTTT. Variable domain in full (rest from reference TRBV5-4 and TRBJ1-1): ETGVTQSPTHLIKTRGQQVTLRCSSQSGHNTVSWYQQALGQGPQFIFQYYREEENGRGNFPPRFSGLQFPNYSSELNVNALELDDSALYLCASSAGQDREAFFGQGTRLTVV.

The rearrangement joins TRBV5-4 to TRBJ1-1; possibly TRBD1 for D (5 bases). Trimming took off 3 bases at V and 3 bases at J, with 9 bases between the two ends. The CDR3 sequence is 13 residues long. CDR1 and CDR2 (germline): SGHNT, YYREEE (reference sequence). In DNA form, the CDR3 reads TGTGCCAGCAGCTCCGGGACTGACACTGAAGCTTTCTTT. It translates to CASSSGTDTEAFF.

The CDR3 DNA follows: TGTGCCAGCAGCTTAACTACGACTGAAGCTTTCTTT. It encodes CASSLTTTEAFF. The gene calls are TRBV7-9 and TRBJ1-1; D not resolved. V gave up 2 bases and J gave up 5 bases, with 6 bases separating them. CDR3 length equals 12 residues. Per the germline V gene, CDR1 is SEHNR and CDR2 is FQNEAQ (reference sequence). Variable domain in full (rest from reference TRBV7-9 and TRBJ1-1): DTGVSQNPRHKITKRGQNVTFRCDPISEHNRLYWYRQTLGQGPEFLTYFQNEAQLEKSRLLSDRFSAERPKGSFSTLEIQRTEQGDSAMYLCASSLTTTEAFFGQGTRLTVV.

The chain is built from TRBV3-1 (or the pseudogene TRBV3-2) and TRBJ1-1; D not certain. This CDR3 is 15 amino acids long. The germline gives CDR1 LGHDT, CDR2 YNNKEL (reference sequence). The V end was cut by 4 bases, the J end by 3 bases, with 15 bases between. The CDR3 loop is CASSPPVLVDTEAFF. The CDR3 DNA sequence: TGTGCCAGCAGCCCCCCAGTTTTGGTGGACACTGAAGCTTTCTTT.